A single sample is the source of the 29 T cell receptor beta chains below, sequenced in a study of T cell repertoires in cytomegalovirus infection. One entry per CDR3 protein, called by TCRdb with MiXCR from the reads. Of about 530,000 distinct CDR3 sequences in the sample, more than 20% were seen once. The sample taken for sequencing was PBMCs. The receptors were gathered from a human donor in good health (CMV status not recorded). Some clones in this sample may be carry-over from other donors' samples.

V is TRBV7-9 and J is TRBJ1-2, with 8 bases matching TRBD1. With V trimmed by 2 bases and J by 5 bases, 10 bases remained unmatched. The CDR3 is 16 amino acids. CDR1 SEHNR and CDR2 FQNEAQ come from the germline V gene (reference sequence). CDR3 DNA: TGTGCCAGCAGCTTACAGGGGGCGGTCAACTCGTATGGCTACACCTTC. Protein sequence: CASSLQGAVNSYGYTF.

The chain employs TRBV28 and TRBJ1-4; D call uncertain. V was shortened by 0 bases and J by 5 bases, with 7 bases between the two germline ends. CDR1 is MDHEN and CDR2 is SYDVKM in the germline V gene. CDR3 size: 14 residues. CDR3: CASSLWPSNEKLFF. For the CDR3, the DNA is TGTGCCAGCAGTTTATGGCCCTCGAATGAAAAACTGTTTTTT.

V is TRBV2 and J is TRBJ1-2, with D maybe TRBD1 (5 bases). The V gene lost 6 bases and the J gene lost 7 bases, with 21 bases spanning the gap. This CDR3 is 15 amino acids long. From germline, CDR1 is SNHLY and CDR2 FYNNEI. This CDR3 reads CASSRDGGSGGGYTF. In nucleotides, the CDR3 is TGTGCCAGCAGCCGGGACGGGGGAAGTGGGGGTGGCTACACCTTC.

This clonotype was counted only a few times. V is TRBV9 and J is TRBJ2-2; 7 bases are a match to TRBD2. V dropped 5 bases and J dropped 3; count of bases not matched to a gene: 7. The CDR3 runs to 15 residues. CDR1 is SGDLS, CDR2 YYNGEE, per germline. This chain's CDR3 is CASSGGREDTGELFF. In DNA, the CDR3 is TGTGCCAGCAGTGGGGGGAGGGAGGACACCGGGGAGCTGTTTTTT.

This clonotype was detected a few times. The CDR3: CASSHGGTGRNEQFF. DNA for the CDR3: TGTGCCAGCAGTCACGGGGGTACAGGTAGGAATGAGCAGTTCTTC. The chain carries TRBV6-2 or TRBV6-3 and TRBJ2-1; D possibly corresponds to TRBD2 (6 bases). Germline lookup yields CDR1 MNHEY and CDR2 SVGEGT. The CDR3 is 15 residues long. Trimming pared 5 bases from V and 7 bases from J, leaving 18 bases between.

The rearrangement uses TRBV12-3 or TRBV12-4 and TRBJ1-1; D is uncertain. The CDR3 is 13 amino acids. Trimming removed 1 base at V and 6 bases at J, with 9 bases between. CDR3 bases: TGTGCCAGCAGTTTAGGGGGAATTGCTGAAGCTTTCTTT. Protein: CASSLGGIAEAFF.

This clonotype has more than one count but fewer than ten. V usage is TRBV28 and J usage is TRBJ1-2, with 7 nucleotides matching TRBD1. V trimming: 4 bases; J trimming: 7 bases; junction bases outside the gene matches: 6. CDR1 MDHEN and CDR2 SYDVKM come from the germline V gene. This CDR3 contains 13 residues. This CDR3 reads CASSSQDRVGYTF. CDR3 nucleotides: TGTGCCAGCAGTTCGCAAGACAGGGTTGGCTACACCTTC.

This clonotype has a handful of counts. The V call is TRBV7-9, the J call TRBJ2-1; D may be TRBD1 (5 bases). Germline V CDR1 and CDR2: SEHNR, FQNEAQ (reference sequence). V was clipped by 6 bases and J by 5 bases, with 11 bases between them. The length of the CDR3 is 13 residues. The CDR3 region has the DNA TGTGCCAGCAGACAGGACGCCGACAATGAGCAGTTCTTC. Translation: CASRQDADNEQFF.

In this sample, this clonotype turned up many times. The chain uses TRBV7-6 and TRBJ2-5; D may be TRBD1 (5 bases). CDR1 SGHVS and CDR2 FNYEAQ come from the germline V gene. CDR3 length equals 14 residues. V lost 1 base to trimming and J lost 0 bases, with 6 bases between them. CDR3 loop: CASSLGQYQETQYF. CDR3 DNA sequence: TGTGCCAGCAGCTTAGGACAGTACCAAGAGACCCAGTACTTC.

In the case of this clonotype: At one of its ends the junction is not consistent with the germline gene, which may arise from a read error. This sequence joins TRBV15 and TRBJ1-5; 8 bases agree with TRBD1. The CDR3 is made up of 15 amino acids. Germline V gene sequence: CDR1 LNHNV, CDR2 YYDKDF (reference sequence). The CDR3 DNA reads TGTGCCACCAGCAGAGGAGAGGGGACAGGTCAGGCCCAGCATTTT. The encoded protein is CATSRGEGTGQAQHF.

The chain is built from TRBV13 and TRBJ2-1; 12 bases fit TRBD2. Germline CDR1 reads PRHDT; CDR2 reads FYEKMQ (reference sequence). J lost 0 bases, V lost 4 bases, and 16 bases had no gene match. This CDR3 is built from 21 residues. The CDR3 sequence: CASSSRTGLAGYQGSYNEQFF. The CDR3 region has the DNA TGTGCCAGCAGCTCAAGGACCGGACTAGCGGGATATCAGGGCTCCTACAATGAGCAGTTCTTC.

This clonotype showed up just a few times. This chain connects TRBV28 to TRBJ1-1; D remains ambiguous. CDR1 MDHEN and CDR2 SYDVKM come from the germline V gene. The germline V and J ends were trimmed by 4 bases and 6 bases, with 9 bases remaining between them. The CDR3 has 12 amino acids. As DNA, the CDR3 is TGTGCCAGCAGTTCTGGTTTTCCTGAAGCTTTCTTT. Encoded protein: CASSSGFPEAFF.

V gene TRBV2 combines with J gene TRBJ2-7, with 10 bases that match TRBD1. The V gene end was trimmed by 8 bases and the J gene end by 9 bases; junction bases not matched to a gene: 7. The CDR3 loop spans 12 amino acids. Looked up from germline, CDR1 is SNHLY and CDR2 is FYNNEI. The CDR3 sequence is CASRDRGLRQYV. CDR3 nucleotides: TGTGCCAGCCGGGACAGGGGTTTAAGGCAGTACGTC.

V is TRBV19 and J is TRBJ2-3, with 9 bases that match TRBD2. CDR3 length: 14 amino acids. V dropped 7 bases and J dropped 5; count of bases not matched to a gene: 7. CDR1 LNHDA and CDR2 SQIVND come from the germline V gene (reference sequence). The CDR3 DNA sequence: TGTGCCAGTAAACCTAGCGGGACCGGAGATACGCAGTATTTT. Translation gives CASKPSGTGDTQYF.

This chain connects TRBV11-3 to TRBJ2-1; 8 bases fit TRBD2. Losses at the gene ends were 0 bases for V and 9 bases for J; bases not matched to a gene: 4. The CDR3 spans 14 residues. Germline V CDR1 and CDR2: SGHNT, YENEEA. The CDR3 DNA sequence: TGTGCCAGCAGCTTAGACCAAGCGGGAGTTGAGCAGTTCTTC. This sequence encodes CASSLDQAGVEQFF.

The table lists this clonotype with a few counts. The chain combines TRBV19 with TRBJ2-3; D not resolved. Germline V gives CDR1 LNHDA, CDR2 SQIVND (reference sequence). There are 13 residues in the CDR3. V was trimmed by 3 bases and J by 4 bases, leaving 8 bases between them. The CDR3 is CASSIMSPDTQYF. In DNA, the CDR3 is TGTGCCAGTAGTATCATGAGTCCAGATACGCAGTATTTT. Full variable domain (outside the CDR3, taken from reference TRBV19 and TRBJ2-3): DGGITQSPKYLFRKEGQNVTLSCEQNLNHDAMYWYRQDPGQGLRLIYYSQIVNDFQKGDIAEGYSVSREKKESFPLTVTSAQKNPTAFYLCASSIMSPDTQYFGPGTRLTVL.

This clonotype occurred a few times. The CDR3, as DNA: TGTGCCAGCAATGCACTAGCGGGAGGTTTCACCGGGGAGCTGTTTTTT. Protein: CASNALAGGFTGELFF. The chain employs TRBV6-1 and TRBJ2-2, with 12 bases lining up with TRBD2. Germline trimming cut 7 bases from V and 4 bases from J; bases unmatched to any gene: 7. This CDR3 contains 16 residues. CDR1 and CDR2 (germline): MNHNS, SASEGT.

This rearrangement joins TRBV7-9 to TRBJ1-5; D is undetermined. Germline V gene sequence: CDR1 SEHNR, CDR2 FQNEAQ (reference sequence). CDR3 length equals 16 residues. V was trimmed by 1 base and J by 8 bases, leaving 18 bases between them. DNA for the CDR3: TGTGCCAGCAGCTTAGTTATGGGCAGGCTTATTGAGCCCCAGCATTTT. As protein: CASSLVMGRLIEPQHF.

The chain employs TRBV20-1 and TRBJ2-1; TRBD2 matches 11 bases. Losses at the gene ends were 0 bases for V and 2 bases for J; bases not matched to a gene: 9. Per the germline V gene, CDR1 is DFQATT and CDR2 is SNEGSKA (reference sequence). CDR3 length equals 18 residues. Written as DNA, the CDR3 is TGCAGTGCTAGAGATTTCCGGCTAGCGGGAGGTCCCTACAATGAGCAGTTCTTC. Its protein product is CSARDFRLAGGPYNEQFF.

This clonotype appeared a single time. The rearrangement links TRBV7-9 to TRBJ2-3; TRBD2 matches at 8 bases. CDR1 SEHNR and CDR2 FQNEAQ come from the germline V gene (reference sequence). Trimming took 2 bases from V and 4 from J; bases not matched to a gene: 8. This CDR3 comprises 16 residues. CDR3 region: CASSLTGLGGADTQYF. The CDR3, as DNA: TGTGCCAGCAGCTTAACGGGACTAGGTGGTGCAGATACGCAGTATTTT.

The rearrangement joins TRBV6-2 or TRBV6-3 to TRBJ2-1, with D uncertain. Germline loops: CDR1 MNHEY, CDR2 SVGEGT. Deletions cut 6 bases from V and 9 bases from J, with 12 bases between. The CDR3 totals 12 residues. The CDR3 DNA follows: TGTGCCAGCAGGGTCGCGACGTTTGAGCAGTTCTTC. This gives the protein CASRVATFEQFF.

In its sample, this clonotype was seen a few times. The rearrangement links TRBV7-3 to TRBJ2-1; the match to TRBD2 covers 9 bases. The V gene end was trimmed by 3 bases and the J gene end by 8 bases; junction bases not matched to a gene: 5. CDR1 and CDR2 from the germline V gene are SGHTA and FQGTGA. This CDR3 contains 14 residues. CDR3 sequence reads: CASSLAGGPDEQFF. In DNA, the CDR3 is TGTGCCAGCAGCTTGGCGGGAGGGCCAGATGAGCAGTTCTTC.

This chain links TRBV14 with TRBJ2-1, with a possible D match to TRBD2 (5 bases). V lost 0 bases and J lost 8, with 8 bases in between. The CDR3 has 13 amino acids. Per germline, CDR1 SGHDN and CDR2 FVKESK. The CDR3, as DNA: TGTGCCAGCAGCCAAGAATACGGGGATGAGCAGTTCTTC. Its translation is CASSQEYGDEQFF.

The chain uses TRBV19 and TRBJ1-3; a possible D gene is TRBD1 (6 bases). Germline V gene data show CDR1 as LNHDA and CDR2 as SQIVND (reference sequence). The V gene lost 5 bases and the J gene lost 14 bases, with 16 bases spanning the gap. This CDR3 is 12 amino acids long. The CDR3 here is CASSAATGVVYF. In DNA form, the CDR3 reads TGTGCCAGTAGTGCTGCGACAGGCGTAGTATATTTT.

The chain links TRBV4-1 to TRBJ1-5; D is undetermined. Trimming left V 4 bases short and J 2 bases short, with 15 bases between. Germline V gene sequence: CDR1 MGHRA, CDR2 YSYEKL. This CDR3 region has 16 residues. The CDR3: CASSPPERRGNQPQHF. Here the CDR3 DNA reads TGCGCCAGCAGCCCCCCAGAGAGACGCGGCAATCAGCCCCAGCATTTT.

The chain links TRBV11-2 to TRBJ2-5; D call uncertain. From germline, CDR1 is SGHAT and CDR2 FQNNGV. V lost 5 bases, J lost 2 bases, and 12 bases lay in between. The CDR3 is made up of 14 amino acids. CDR3: CASSPETVQETQYF. The CDR3 DNA sequence: TGTGCCAGCAGCCCCGAGACGGTACAAGAGACCCAGTACTTC.

J is TRBJ1-5 and V is TRBV7-8, with D uncertain. The V and J ends lost 0 bases and 7 bases respectively, with 19 bases between them. This CDR3 comprises 17 residues. CDR1 is SGHVS and CDR2 is FQNEAQ in the germline V gene. The CDR3 reads CASSLASVIMSLQPQHF. In DNA, the CDR3 is TGTGCCAGCAGCTTAGCGTCCGTCATCATGAGCCTCCAGCCCCAGCATTTT.

This clonotype has at least ten counts. The chain is built from TRBV7-2 and TRBJ1-4; 7 bases align to TRBD1. Germline trimming cut 5 bases from V and 0 bases from J; bases unmatched to any gene: 6. The CDR3 loop spans 16 amino acids. CDR1 is SGHTA and CDR2 is FQGNSA in the germline V gene. Here the CDR3 reads CASSAGQVATNEKLFF. CDR3 coding DNA: TGTGCCAGCAGCGCCGGACAGGTTGCAACTAATGAAAAACTGTTTTTT.

This clonotype was observed a handful of times. The chain is built from TRBV18 and TRBJ2-1; 9 nucleotides align to TRBD2. The germline CDR1 and CDR2 sequences are KGHSH and LQKENI. After removal of 3 bases from V and 8 bases from J, the junction contained 11 bases not matched to a gene. This CDR3 has 16 residues. CDR3 region: CASSPQGSGSLYEQFF. The CDR3 nucleotides read TGTGCCAGCTCACCCCAGGGTAGCGGGAGTCTCTATGAGCAGTTCTTC.